This entry lists 26 T cell receptor beta chains sequenced from one sample in a study of cytomegalovirus exposure and HLA in healthy donors. PCR amplification relied on 60 Vbeta primers (plus 13 Jbeta primers). This table comes from immunoSEQ multiplex PCR, and its TCRdb copy is limited to in-frame clones, with some not included. The data contain more than 150,000 clones, 75% to 80% of them singletons. Sequencing input: PBMCs. The receptors derive from a woman in her thirties in good health and CMV-seropositive.

The genes are TRBV4-1 and TRBJ1-4, with D maybe TRBD1 (6 bases). V was shortened by 4 bases and J by 7 bases, with 13 bases between the two germline ends. The CDR3 has 14 residues. The germline CDR1 and CDR2 sequences are MGHRA and YSYEKL. CDR3 DNA sequence: TGCGCCAGCAGCCGGGGGGGGGCCGGTGAAAAACTGTTTTTT. Its translation: CASSRGGAGEKLFF.

This clone was counted only a few times. The chain is built from TRBV2 and TRBJ1-4; weak D call: TRBD1 (6 bases). V lost 8 bases and J 5 bases, leaving 12 bases between the germline ends. The CDR3 runs 13 residues. CDR1 is SNHLY, CDR2 FYNNEI, per germline. The CDR3 DNA follows: TGTGCCAGCGTCAGGGGTCCCAATGAAAAACTGTTTTTT. Encoded protein: CASVRGPNEKLFF.

This clone appeared a few times. The genes are TRBV5-1 and TRBJ2-7; D is undetermined. The V end lost 6 bases, the J end lost 4 bases, and 20 bases lay between the germline ends. The CDR3 covers 15 residues. The germline CDR1 and CDR2 sequences are SGHRS and YFSETQ. The CDR3 region is CASTANVLNVYEQYF. CDR3 in DNA: TGCGCCAGCACCGCTAACGTGCTGAACGTATACGAGCAGTACTTC.

The J gene is TRBJ1-1, the V gene TRBV7-9, with TRBD1 identical over 10 bases. The CDR3 sequence is 14 residues long. Per the germline V gene, CDR1 is SEHNR and CDR2 is FQNEAQ (reference sequence). V gave up 7 bases and J gave up 0 bases; unmatched junction bases: 2. In nucleotides, the CDR3 is TGTGCCAGCACCGGGACAGGGGTGAACACTGAAGCTTTCTTT. This sequence encodes CASTGTGVNTEAFF.

This clone was observed a handful of times. The genes are TRBV5-6 and TRBJ1-1; D is unclear. V was clipped by 0 bases and J by 7 bases, with 13 bases between them. Germline V lookup: CDR1 SGHDT, CDR2 YYEEEE. The CDR3 has 14 amino acids. As DNA, the CDR3 is TGTGCCAGCAGCTTGGCAGGTTCGTTTGGTGAAGCTTTCTTT. This sequence encodes CASSLAGSFGEAFF.

The chain couples TRBV25-1 to TRBJ1-4, with TRBD1 matching over 7 bases. The CDR3 length is 15 residues. The junction had 7 bases not matched to a gene; V was cut back by 2 bases and J by 7 bases. Germline V gives CDR1 MGHDK, CDR2 SYGVNS. CDR3 in amino acids: CASSEVSGTVEKLFF. CDR3 DNA: TGTGCCAGCAGTGAAGTTTCCGGGACAGTTGAAAAACTGTTTTTT.

The V gene is TRBV10-1, the J gene TRBJ1-4; possibly TRBD1 for D (6 bases). CDR1 is WNHNN and CDR2 is SYGVQD in the germline V gene (reference sequence). Deletions cut 4 bases from V and 6 bases from J, with 9 bases between. The CDR3 length is 13 residues. The CDR3 loop reads CASSGSGDEKLFF. DNA of the CDR3: TGCGCCAGCAGTGGGTCAGGGGATGAAAAACTGTTTTTT.

The J gene is TRBJ1-2, the V gene TRBV7-3; perhaps TRBD1 as D (6 bases). With 5 bases removed from V and 8 bases from J, the gap between germline ends came to 15 bases. CDR1 and CDR2 (germline): SGHTA, FQGTGA. This CDR3 has 13 residues. CDR3 sequence (DNA): TGTGCCAGCAGCCTGCAAAACAGGGTCGGCTACACCTTC. Translating it yields CASSLQNRVGYTF. Filled out from reference TRBV7-3 and TRBJ1-2, the complete variable domain reads GAGVSQTPSNKVTEKGKYVELRCDPISGHTALYWYRQSLGQGPEFLIYFQGTGAADDSGLPNDRFFAVRPEGSVSTLKIQRTERGDSAVYLCASSLQNRVGYTFGSGTRLTVV.

This chain uses TRBV15 with TRBJ1-6; TRBD1 matches at 8 bases. Trimming removed 8 bases from V and 6 bases from J; junction bases left unmatched: 3. The V gene's germline CDR1 is LNHNV and CDR2 YYDKDF (reference sequence). CDR3 length: 13 residues. The CDR3 DNA reads TGTGCCACCGCGGACAGGGCTAATTCACCCCTCCACTTT. This codes for CATADRANSPLHF.

V is TRBV7-9 and J is TRBJ2-1; D is possibly TRBD2 (5 bases). In germline, CDR1 is SEHNR, CDR2 FQNEAQ (reference sequence). V lost 5 bases and J lost 5, with 19 bases in between. CDR3 length: 16 amino acids. The CDR3 nucleotides are TGTGCCAGCAGCGGCGGACGAGCGGAACGGGACAATGAGCAGTTCTTC. Its translation: CASSGGRAERDNEQFF.

The V call is TRBV5-1, the J call TRBJ2-2; possibly TRBD2 for D (6 bases). The germline V gene has CDR1 SGHRS and CDR2 YFSETQ. The length of the CDR3 is 13 residues. V was trimmed by 4 bases and J by 7 bases, leaving 11 bases between them. CDR3 DNA sequence: TGCGCCAGCAGCGGCGGGACTCACGGGGAGCTGTTTTTT. It translates to CASSGGTHGELFF.

The rearrangement uses TRBV9 and TRBJ1-3, with 9 bases matching TRBD1. The CDR3 is 16 amino acids. The V segment lost 4 bases and the J segment 2 bases; nucleotides outside the gene matches: 7. The germline CDR1 and CDR2 sequences are SGDLS and YYNGEE. The CDR3 here is CASSQTRDRAGNTIYF. CDR3 bases: TGTGCCAGCAGCCAGACCCGGGACAGGGCTGGAAACACCATATATTTT.

This clone has only one observation. The rearrangement links TRBV28 to TRBJ2-7; 14 positions match TRBD2. The germline V gene encodes CDR1 MDHEN and CDR2 SYDVKM. Germline trimming cut 5 bases from V and 4 bases from J; bases unmatched to any gene: 7. The CDR3 has 16 amino acids. The CDR3 region has the DNA TGTGCCAGCAGTGCTTTAGGGACTAGCGGGAGTTACGAGCAGTACTTC. This sequence encodes CASSALGTSGSYEQYF.

This chain uses TRBV5-1 with TRBJ2-7; 10 positions match TRBD2. This CDR3 contains 18 residues. CDR1 and CDR2 (germline): SGHRS, YFSETQ. V was clipped by 0 bases and J by 0 bases; unmatched bases: 9. CDR3 bases: TGCGCCAGCAGCTTGGTGCTAGCGGGAGCGATCGACTCCTACGAGCAGTACTTC. It yields the protein CASSLVLAGAIDSYEQYF.

CDR3 sequence: CASSSRGAGYGYTF. The DNA for the CDR3 is TGTGCCAGCAGCTCCCGAGGGGCGGGATATGGCTACACCTTC. The chain is built from TRBV7-2 and TRBJ1-2; tentative D call: TRBD1 (5 bases). V dropped 4 bases and J dropped 5 bases, with 14 bases sitting between them. Germline V lookup: CDR1 SGHTA, CDR2 FQGNSA. CDR3 size: 14 residues.

The rearrangement links TRBV7-9 to TRBJ1-2; D might be TRBD1 (6 bases). The CDR3 is 16 residues long. Germline CDR1 is SEHNR and CDR2 is FQNEAQ (reference sequence). Trimming took 3 bases from V and 4 from J, leaving 18 bases between them. The CDR3 is CASSLGGHSLPYGYTF. In nucleotides, the CDR3 is TGTGCCAGCAGCTTGGGGGGGCATAGCTTACCCTATGGCTACACCTTC.

The chain combines TRBV18 with TRBJ1-1; TRBD1 might be the D (6 bases). Germline V CDR1 and CDR2: KGHSH, LQKENI. The length of the CDR3 is 19 residues. V was cut by 4 bases and J by 0 bases, with 24 bases left in between. CDR3 loop: CASSRSRALLGGVNTEAFF. CDR3 nucleotides: TGTGCCAGCTCACGCTCCAGGGCCCTCCTAGGGGGGGTGAACACTGAAGCTTTCTTT.

This chain joins TRBV25-1 and TRBJ1-2, with 8 positions matching TRBD1. CDR1 and CDR2 from the germline V gene are MGHDK and SYGVNS. The V gene end was trimmed by 8 bases and the J gene end by 8 bases; junction bases not matched to a gene: 7. The CDR3 has 12 residues. CDR3 region: CASAQGAQGYTF. In nucleotides, the CDR3 is TGTGCCAGCGCCCAGGGGGCACAAGGCTACACCTTC.

This chain joins TRBV11-1 and TRBJ1-1; the D gene is possibly TRBD1 (5 bases). Per germline, CDR1 SGHAT and CDR2 FQDESV (reference sequence). The CDR3 spans 15 residues. V lost 5 bases and J lost 6, with 19 bases in between. The CDR3 DNA reads as TGTGCCAGCAGCCACGTCAGGGCATTCAACCCTGAAGCTTTCTTT. It encodes CASSHVRAFNPEAFF. The whole variable domain, filled in from reference TRBV11-1 and TRBJ1-1, reads EAEVAQSPRYKITEKSQAVAFWCDPISGHATLYWYRQILGQGPELLVQFQDESVVDDSQLPKDRFSAERLKGVDSTLKIQPAELGDSAMYLCASSHVRAFNPEAFFGQGTRLTVV.

The chain recombines TRBV10-3 with TRBJ1-3; the D gene is possibly TRBD1 (5 bases). This CDR3 has 11 residues. Trimming removed 11 bases at V and 8 bases at J, with 13 bases between. CDR1 and CDR2 (germline): ENHRY, SYGVKD. The CDR3 reads CAASGGYTIYF. In DNA, the CDR3 is TGTGCCGCCTCCGGGGGTTACACCATATATTTT.

This rearrangement joins TRBV19 to TRBJ2-1; D remains ambiguous. Looked up from germline, CDR1 is LNHDA and CDR2 is SQIVND (reference sequence). The V end was cut by 5 bases, the J end by 10 bases, with 15 bases between. CDR3 length equals 13 residues. The CDR3 is CASSGPPIREQFF. The CDR3 DNA follows: TGTGCCAGTAGTGGCCCCCCCATCCGCGAGCAGTTCTTC.

The chain employs TRBV7-9 and TRBJ1-2, with D hard to call. The V end was cut by 1 base, the J end by 8 bases, with 5 bases between. Germline loops: CDR1 SEHNR, CDR2 FQNEAQ (reference sequence). The CDR3 is 11 amino acids. The CDR3 reads CASSLERGYTF. CDR3 bases: TGTGCCAGCAGCTTAGAGCGCGGCTACACCTTC. Looking up the rest from reference TRBV7-9 and TRBJ1-2 gives the full variable domain: DTGVSQNPRHKITKRGQNVTFRCDPISEHNRLYWYRQTLGQGPEFLTYFQNEAQLEKSRLLSDRFSAERPKGSFSTLEIQRTEQGDSAMYLCASSLERGYTFGSGTRLTVV.

This clone was seen a single time. This rearrangement joins TRBV15 to TRBJ1-1; no definite D call. Per germline, CDR1 LNHNV and CDR2 YYDKDF (reference sequence). The CDR3 covers 16 residues. Trimming cost V 3 bases and J 1 base, with 15 bases left between them. The CDR3 loop reads CATSRTRSAWNTEAFF. CDR3 bases: TGTGCCACCAGCAGGACTCGTTCGGCCTGGAACACTGAAGCTTTCTTT.

The chain has TRBV6-5 and TRBJ1-1; 8 nucleotides line up with TRBD1. The CDR3 loop spans 14 amino acids. From germline, CDR1 is MNHEY and CDR2 SVGAGI. V was clipped by 5 bases and J by 6 bases; unmatched bases: 8. The CDR3 DNA reads as TGTGCCAGCAGTCCCGGACAGGGCATCGCTGAAGCTTTCTTT. Amino acids: CASSPGQGIAEAFF.

The chain links TRBV5-8 to TRBJ1-1, with unresolved D. The CDR3 is made up of 13 amino acids. The germline V and J ends were trimmed by 4 bases and 5 bases, with 12 bases remaining between them. Germline V gene data show CDR1 as SGHTS and CDR2 as YDEGEE. CDR3 residues: CASSLSRRTEAFF. The CDR3 nucleotides read TGTGCCAGCAGCCTCTCTCGGAGGACTGAAGCTTTCTTT.

This clone has only a few counts. This chain links TRBV2 with TRBJ1-2; perhaps TRBD1 as D (6 bases). Trimming removed 10 bases at V and 4 bases at J, with 13 bases between. CDR1 is SNHLY and CDR2 is FYNNEI in the germline V gene. The CDR3 spans 12 residues. The CDR3 region is CATWQGPYGYTF. The CDR3 DNA reads TGTGCCACCTGGCAGGGGCCCTATGGCTACACCTTC.